The entry that follows covers one TCR beta chain sequence. This clone was seen once. Its antigen is still unknown. Per-nucleotide qualities are absent, and no much larger clonotype sits a single base away. Trimming leaves V shorter by 4 bases and J shorter by 2 bases, with the junction holding 2 bases beyond the gene matches. Including the terminal cysteine and phenylalanine, the CDR3 comprises 14 residues. Just CDR3 DNA is preserved here, 42 bases in frame from base 1. CDR1 is given as SGHNT and CDR2 as YYREEE, both from the germline V gene (reference sequence). The sample belongs to a study of memory CD4+ T cells and cytomegalovirus serostatus (dated by TCRdb to between 2018 and 2020). Background for the entire study: The cohort included around 35 healthy adults from Belgium, of whom 9 were CMV seropositive and about 25 were CMV seronegative. The study sequenced CD4+ memory TCRbeta repertoires of a Belgian cohort with known cytomegalovirus serostatus to replicate a published TCR-based CMV serostatus classifier. The paper as a whole reports these results and caveats: For CMV serostatus prediction, a median bootstrapped AUC of approximately 0.95 was reached with the original framework, and a median bootstrapped AUC of about 0.9 was reached with a US-trained random forest. Among the 150 to 200 previously reported CMV-associated TCRbeta sequences, some 70 showed up in the CD4+ memory repertoires, with each one found in between one and five individuals. The results were read as suggesting that the CMV-associated TCR signature is, for the most part, present in the CD4+ memory repertoire. Only CD4+CD45RO+ memory cells were sequenced, in contrast to the original study, which included naive and memory CD4+ and CD8+ populations. A median bootstrapped AUC of around 0.95 with a 95% CI of 0.76-1.00 was achieved on the Belgian cohort by the original-framework classifier.

A FACSAria II was used to sort memory CD4+ T cells, defined as single viable CD3+CD4+CD8-CD45RO+ cells. CMV serostatus was assessed using a Roche Elecsys assay, by which serum IgG against CMV pp150, pp28, p38 and p52 was detected. After the samples were thawed, total CD4+ T cells were enriched through positive selection using CD4 magnetic microbeads. The samples came from a different study that was designed specifically to examine the CD4+ T cell memory repertoire. Peripheral blood mononuclear cells were isolated and cryopreserved following standard operating procedures; serum was stored at -80 °C. The staining used CD3-PerCP (BW264/56), CD4-APC (RPA-T4), CD45RO-PE (UCHT1) and CD8-Pacific Orange (3B5) antibodies, and Sytox blue was used to exclude non-viable cells. The Quick-DNA Microprep Kit was used to extract genomic DNA from the sorted cells. Amplification of TCRbeta DNA was done with the immunoSEQ hsTCRbeta kit, following the protocol from the manufacturer. An Illumina MiSeq instrument was used to sequence the TCRbeta libraries. The source study handled its data this way. Removing out-of-frame sequences left 2,204,828 distinct TCRbeta sequences, an average of around 62,000 per individual. Each individual was scored by the count of 150 or so previously reported CMV-associated TCRbeta sequences and the total productive distinct TCRbeta count. A beta-binomial model was reimplemented in Python, and random forests from scikit-learn, run with default parameters, were trained on data from the US cohort. On the Belgian cohort, classifier performance was reported as the median AUC, along with percentile confidence intervals, across 10,000 bootstrap iterations. This is the immuneACCESS table as TCRdb keeps it, with only in-frame sequences that have V and J called. A part of the clones is gone; compared with another copy, unresolved V genes explain less than half, and the rest is unexplained. V and J calls and clone size are copied from that table; D and trimming were computed from the DNA. Present in this sample are some 30,000 clones, around 74% of which were seen just once. In total, the top ten clones hold about 0.65% of the sample.

The receptor was derived from an adult in good health and CMV-seronegative. Some clones in this sample may be carry-over from other donors' samples. The chain was built from TRBV5-4 and TRBJ2-5, and TRBD1 aligns with 10 junction nucleotides. Sequences were obtained from memory CD4+ T cells from blood. The sequenced DNA is TGTGCCAGCAGCCGGGGACAGGGGCAAGAGACCCAGTACTTC. This translates into CASSRGQGQETQYF.